What follows are 23 T cell receptor beta chains derived from one specimen sequenced in a study of cytomegalovirus exposure and HLA in healthy donors (TCRdb year 2017). Libraries were made using the immunoSEQ multiplex PCR assay. The source is immuneACCESS, and TCRdb retained only in-frame sequences with V and J called. Part of the clones is not carried over; for the studies checked, unresolved V genes explain less than half of this, and the remainder is unexplained. In all, the sample holds under 150,000 clones, and 90% to 95% of those were seen once. The ten largest make up around 0.7% of the sample. Sequenced input: PBMCs. These receptors were obtained from a man aged 18 to 29 in good health and CMV-seronegative.

The chain joins TRBV6-1 to TRBJ2-1; TRBD2 matches at 12 bases. The V gene end was trimmed by 6 bases and the J gene end by 10 bases; junction bases not matched to a gene: 10. This CDR3 has 15 amino acids. The germline CDR1 and CDR2 sequences are MNHNS and SASEGT. The CDR3 sequence is CASRGGTSGRGEQFF. CDR3 coding DNA: TGTGCCAGCAGGGGTGGGACTAGCGGGCGGGGAGAGCAGTTCTTC.

V and J are TRBV19 and TRBJ1-1; perhaps TRBD1 as D (6 bases). The V end was cut by 5 bases, the J end by 6 bases, with 16 bases between. Per the germline V gene, CDR1 is LNHDA and CDR2 is SQIVND (reference sequence). This CDR3 is built from 14 residues. The CDR3 sequence: CASSFQQGVPEAFF. In DNA form, the CDR3 reads TGTGCCAGTAGTTTCCAACAGGGTGTCCCTGAAGCTTTCTTT.

In DNA, the CDR3 is TGTGCCAGCAGTTTTGGCAGGGGGTCTAACTATGGCTACACCTTC. Encoded protein: CASSFGRGSNYGYTF. This chain joins TRBV27 and TRBJ1-2, with 7 bases that match TRBD1. This CDR3 spans 15 amino acids. Germline trimming cut 3 bases from V and 0 bases from J; bases unmatched to any gene: 4. Germline CDR1 is MNHEY and CDR2 is SMNVEV (reference sequence).

The rearrangement joins TRBV21-1 to TRBJ2-7; the D call TRBD2 from the table was never checked on the DNA. TRBV21-1 is labeled a pseudogene. The CDR3 contains 16 residues. CDR3 amino acids: CASSGSASGDSYEQYF. For the CDR3, the DNA is TGTGCCAGCAGTGGCTCGGCTAGCGGGGACTCCTACGAGCAGTACTTC.

The gene calls are TRBV7-3 and TRBJ2-1; 7 nucleotides align to TRBD2. The CDR3 has 15 amino acids. Germline loops: CDR1 SGHTA, CDR2 FQGTGA. Losses at the gene ends were 5 bases for V and 5 bases for J; bases not matched to a gene: 9. The CDR3 sequence is CASSQSGEADNEQFF. The CDR3 DNA sequence: TGTGCCAGCAGCCAGAGCGGGGAGGCCGACAATGAGCAGTTCTTC. Full variable domain (remainder filled in from reference TRBV7-3 and TRBJ2-1): GAGVSQTPSNKVTEKGKYVELRCDPISGHTALYWYRQSLGQGPEFLIYFQGTGAADDSGLPNDRFFAVRPEGSVSTLKIQRTERGDSAVYLCASSQSGEADNEQFFGPGTRLTVL.

A single count supports this clone. The rearrangement uses TRBV7-6 and TRBJ2-1; possible D gene TRBD1, 6 bases. The CDR3 has 15 amino acids. Germline CDR1 and CDR2: SGHVS and FNYEAQ. Trimming took 10 bases from V and 0 from J, leaving 16 bases between them. The CDR3: CATSPGTYSYNEQFF. CDR3 in DNA: TGTGCCACCTCACCCGGGACATACTCCTACAATGAGCAGTTCTTC.

The CDR3 spells CATSRDAPGTGDEQFF. CDR3 DNA: TGTGCCACCAGCAGAGATGCCCCGGGGACGGGGGATGAGCAGTTCTTC. This chain joins TRBV15 and TRBJ2-1; D perhaps matches TRBD2 (6 bases). Per the germline V gene, CDR1 is LNHNV and CDR2 is YYDKDF (reference sequence). The CDR3 contains 16 residues. Trimming took 0 bases from V and 8 from J, leaving 17 bases between them.

This chain links TRBV5-1 with TRBJ2-1, with 7 bases lining up with TRBD1. Germline V gene sequence: CDR1 SGHRS, CDR2 YFSETQ. The J segment lost 3 bases and the V segment lost 4 bases, leaving 13 bases of the junction unmatched. This CDR3 spans 17 amino acids. CDR3 DNA: TGCGCCAGCAGCCCCAGGATCGACAGGGCCTACTACAATGAGCAGTTCTTC. It specifies CASSPRIDRAYYNEQFF. The full variable domain, its missing parts supplied by reference TRBV5-1 and TRBJ2-1, is KAGVTQTPRYLIKTRGQQVTLSCSPISGHRSVSWYQQTPGQGLQFLFEYFSETQRNKGNFPGRFSGRQFSNSRSEMNVSTLELGDSALYLCASSPRIDRAYYNEQFFGPGTRLTVL.

V and J are TRBV4-1 and TRBJ2-5; 9 positions agree with TRBD2. The J segment lost 4 bases and the V segment lost 0 bases, leaving 9 bases of the junction unmatched. There are 17 residues in the CDR3. Germline V CDR1 and CDR2: MGHRA, YSYEKL. The CDR3 protein is CASSQELSRGGRETQYF. CDR3 bases: TGCGCCAGCAGCCAAGAATTGTCGCGGGGGGGCCGAGAGACCCAGTACTTC.

The chain has TRBV9 and TRBJ1-3, with D perhaps matching TRBD1 (5 bases). CDR3 length: 15 amino acids. Trimming removed 0 bases from V and 4 bases from J, with 11 bases in between. Germline V gene lookup returns CDR1 SGDLS and CDR2 YYNGEE. The chain's CDR3 is CASSVGRGSGNTIYF. In nucleotides, the CDR3 is TGTGCCAGCAGCGTAGGGCGGGGGTCCGGAAACACCATATATTTT.

The rearrangement links TRBV30 to TRBJ2-7; tentative D call: TRBD2 (6 bases). The length of the CDR3 is 15 residues. V was trimmed by 2 bases and J by 3 bases, leaving 17 bases between them. Looked up from germline, CDR1 is GTSNPN and CDR2 is SVGIG (reference sequence). The CDR3 DNA is TGTGCCTGGAGTCTGGGAGGACCATTGAGCTACGAGCAGTACTTC. It codes for CAWSLGGPLSYEQYF.

The chain employs TRBV18 and TRBJ2-7; 13 nucleotides match TRBD2. The junction had 4 bases not matched to a gene; V was cut back by 3 bases and J by 2 bases. The CDR3 spans 16 residues. The V gene's germline CDR1 is KGHSH and CDR2 LQKENI. The CDR3 region has the DNA TGTGCCAGCTCACCTTCGGGACTAGCGGGGACCTACGAGCAGTACTTC. Amino acids: CASSPSGLAGTYEQYF.

This clone was detected only a few times. CDR3 loop: CASSMDRGNGYTF. In nucleotides, the CDR3 is TGCGCCAGCAGCATGGACAGGGGGAATGGCTACACCTTC. The gene calls are TRBV5-1 and TRBJ1-2, with 10 bases fitting TRBD1. From germline, CDR1 is SGHRS and CDR2 YFSETQ. V shed 4 bases, J shed 6 bases, and the junction held 3 bases outside the gene matches. This CDR3 is built from 13 residues.

The chain has TRBV7-8 and TRBJ2-6; the match to TRBD1 covers 8 bases. CDR3 size: 19 residues. The J segment lost 0 bases and the V segment lost 4 bases, leaving 11 bases of the junction unmatched. Germline loops: CDR1 SGHVS, CDR2 FQNEAQ. The CDR3 here is CASSSFLGQDNSGANVLTF. The DNA of the CDR3 is TGTGCCAGCAGCTCCTTCCTGGGACAGGACAACTCTGGGGCCAACGTCCTGACTTTC.

The chain has TRBV4-2 and TRBJ1-6; maybe TRBD1 (5 bases). This CDR3 comprises 15 residues. In germline, CDR1 is LGHNA, CDR2 YNFKEQ. The germline V and J ends were trimmed by 1 base and 9 bases, with 13 bases remaining between them. For the CDR3, the DNA is TGTGCCAGCAGCCAAGCTGCCGCGGGGGGTTCACCCCTCCACTTT. It encodes CASSQAAAGGSPLHF.

This sequence joins TRBV5-1 and TRBJ2-1, with D possibly being TRBD2 (6 bases). Germline CDR1 SGHRS, CDR2 YFSETQ. The CDR3 contains 15 residues. V was clipped by 4 bases and J by 9 bases, with 20 bases between them. In DNA, the CDR3 is TGCGCCAGCAGCGCGCCGGGACTCCAAGGCACTGAGCAGTTCTTC. Its protein is CASSAPGLQGTEQFF. Full variable domain (outside the CDR3, taken from reference TRBV5-1 and TRBJ2-1): KAGVTQTPRYLIKTRGQQVTLSCSPISGHRSVSWYQQTPGQGLQFLFEYFSETQRNKGNFPGRFSGRQFSNSRSEMNVSTLELGDSALYLCASSAPGLQGTEQFFGPGTRLTVL.

The V and J genes are TRBV10-3 and TRBJ1-2, with D possibly matching TRBD1 (6 bases). Trimming stripped 1 base from V and 0 bases from J, with 21 bases between. Germline V CDR1 and CDR2: ENHRY, SYGVKD. This CDR3 has 19 residues. CDR3 residues: CAISEWTARGRIANYGYTF. Written as DNA, the CDR3 is TGTGCCATCAGTGAGTGGACAGCGAGAGGGCGGATAGCTAACTATGGCTACACCTTC.

The chain's CDR3 is CAAGAWEQFF. DNA for the CDR3: TGTGCCGCGGGTGCATGGGAGCAGTTCTTC. The gene calls are TRBV21-1 and TRBJ2-1; the D call of TRBD2 is as the table states it, not checked on the DNA. TRBV21-1 is deemed a pseudogene. The CDR3 runs 10 residues.

The CDR3 spells CASSQPGNSGGYTF. For the CDR3, the DNA is TGTGCCAGCAGCCAACCGGGTAACTCGGGTGGCTACACCTTC. V gene TRBV13 combines with J gene TRBJ1-2; D uncertain. V lost 5 bases and J lost 7, with 17 bases in between. This CDR3 spans 14 amino acids. Germline V gene lookup returns CDR1 PRHDT and CDR2 FYEKMQ (reference sequence).

Worth noting for this clone: The identical CDR3 is also encoded by other nucleotide sequences in the sample. J is TRBJ2-5 and V is TRBV5-1, with TRBD1 matching over 7 bases. The CDR3 extends over 13 amino acids. J gave up 4 bases and V 0 bases, and 0 bases lay outside the gene matches. CDR1 is SGHRS, CDR2 YFSETQ, per germline. The CDR3 DNA reads TGCGCCAGCAGCTTGGGACAGGGAGAGACCCAGTACTTC. Its protein product is CASSLGQGETQYF.

The chain carries TRBV9 and TRBJ2-5, with 8 bases that match TRBD2. Germline V gene sequence: CDR1 SGDLS, CDR2 YYNGEE. The CDR3 is 16 residues long. Germline trimming cut 3 bases from V and 2 bases from J; bases unmatched to any gene: 9. The CDR3 coding sequence is TGTGCCAGCAGCGCGTCCCTTAGCGGGAATCAAGAGACCCAGTACTTC. Amino acids: CASSASLSGNQETQYF.

The chain has TRBV19 and TRBJ1-1; the match to TRBD1 covers 9 bases. V lost 7 bases, J lost 4 bases, and 7 bases stayed unmatched. Per germline, CDR1 LNHDA and CDR2 SQIVND (reference sequence). The CDR3 runs to 14 residues. This CDR3 is CASKGDRGGTEAFF. CDR3 coding DNA: TGTGCCAGTAAGGGAGACAGGGGGGGCACTGAAGCTTTCTTT.

The chain links TRBV5-8 to TRBJ2-7; the match to TRBD1 covers 10 bases. This CDR3 region has 16 residues. Trimming took 4 bases from V and 3 from J; bases not matched to a gene: 10. Germline V gene data show CDR1 as SGHTS and CDR2 as YDEGEE. The CDR3 here is CASSLGTGASVYEQYF. CDR3 DNA sequence: TGTGCCAGCAGCCTAGGGACAGGGGCTTCGGTCTACGAGCAGTACTTC.